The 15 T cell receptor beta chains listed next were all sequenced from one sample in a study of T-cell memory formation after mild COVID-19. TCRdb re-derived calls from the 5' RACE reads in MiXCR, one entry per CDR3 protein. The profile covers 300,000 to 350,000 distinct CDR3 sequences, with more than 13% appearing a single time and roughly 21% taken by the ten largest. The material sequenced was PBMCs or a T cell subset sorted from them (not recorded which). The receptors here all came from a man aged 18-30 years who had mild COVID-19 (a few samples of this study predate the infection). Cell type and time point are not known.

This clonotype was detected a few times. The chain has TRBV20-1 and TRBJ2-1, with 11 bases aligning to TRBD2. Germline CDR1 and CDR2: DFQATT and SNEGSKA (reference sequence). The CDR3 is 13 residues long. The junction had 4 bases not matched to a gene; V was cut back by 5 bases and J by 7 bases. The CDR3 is CSAGTSGLNEQFF. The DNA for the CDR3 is TGCAGTGCTGGGACTAGCGGCCTGAATGAGCAGTTCTTC.

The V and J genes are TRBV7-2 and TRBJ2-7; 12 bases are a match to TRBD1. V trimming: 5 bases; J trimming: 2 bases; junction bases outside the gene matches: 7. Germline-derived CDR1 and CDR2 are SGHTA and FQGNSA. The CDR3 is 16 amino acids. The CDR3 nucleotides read TGTGCCAGCAGCCCGAGGGACAGGGGGCACCCCTACGAGCAGTACGTC. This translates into CASSPRDRGHPYEQYV.

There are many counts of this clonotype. CDR3 in amino acids: CASSAGGFRNEQYF. The CDR3 nucleotides are TGCGCCAGCAGCGCAGGCGGGTTTAGAAACGAGCAGTACTTC. The V and J genes are TRBV5-1 and TRBJ2-7; the D gene is possibly TRBD2 (5 bases). Germline loops: CDR1 SGHRS, CDR2 YFSETQ. The CDR3 length is 14 residues. V shed 4 bases and J shed 5 bases, with 16 bases lying between them. Complete variable domain (other parts from reference TRBV5-1 and TRBJ2-7): KAGVTQTPRYLIKTRGQQVTLSCSPISGHRSVSWYQQTPGQGLQFLFEYFSETQRNKGNFPGRFSGRQFSNSRSEMNVSTLELGDSALYLCASSAGGFRNEQYFGPGTRLTVT.

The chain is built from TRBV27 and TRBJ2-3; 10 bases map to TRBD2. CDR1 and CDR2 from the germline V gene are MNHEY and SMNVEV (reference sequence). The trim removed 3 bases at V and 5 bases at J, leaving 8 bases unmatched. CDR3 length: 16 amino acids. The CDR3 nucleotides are TGTGCCAGCAGTTTGCTTAGCGGGGGGTCGATAGATACGCAGTATTTT. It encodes CASSLLSGGSIDTQYF.

Written as DNA, the CDR3 is TGCGCCAGCAGCCGGATTGAGGGGAATGAGCAGTTCTTC. Its protein product is CASSRIEGNEQFF. The chain combines TRBV5-1 with TRBJ2-1; perhaps D is TRBD1 or TRBD2 (5 bases each). V was clipped by 4 bases and J by 7 bases, with 12 bases between them. CDR1 and CDR2 (germline): SGHRS, YFSETQ. This CDR3 is 13 amino acids long.

In DNA, the CDR3 is TGTGCCAGCAGCTTAGCCACAGGGCGAAACTATGGCTACACCTTC. This codes for CASSLATGRNYGYTF. The chain combines TRBV7-9 with TRBJ1-2; a weak D match, TRBD1 (6 bases). V lost 0 bases and J 2 bases, leaving 10 bases between the germline ends. The germline gives CDR1 SEHNR, CDR2 FQNEAQ (reference sequence). The CDR3 contains 15 residues.

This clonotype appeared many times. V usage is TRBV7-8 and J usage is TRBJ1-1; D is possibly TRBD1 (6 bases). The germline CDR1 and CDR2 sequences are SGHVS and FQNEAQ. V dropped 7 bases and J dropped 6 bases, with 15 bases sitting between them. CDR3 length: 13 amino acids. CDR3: CASITGGGAEAFF. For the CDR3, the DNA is TGTGCCAGCATCACGGGGGGGGGCGCTGAAGCTTTCTTT.

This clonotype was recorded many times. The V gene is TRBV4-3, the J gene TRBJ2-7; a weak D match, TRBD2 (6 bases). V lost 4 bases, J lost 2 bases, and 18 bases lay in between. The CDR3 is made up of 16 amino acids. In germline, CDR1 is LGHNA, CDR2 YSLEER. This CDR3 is CASSLARGSWAYEQYF. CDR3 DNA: TGCGCCAGCAGCCTCGCTCGGGGGTCCTGGGCCTACGAGCAGTACTTC.

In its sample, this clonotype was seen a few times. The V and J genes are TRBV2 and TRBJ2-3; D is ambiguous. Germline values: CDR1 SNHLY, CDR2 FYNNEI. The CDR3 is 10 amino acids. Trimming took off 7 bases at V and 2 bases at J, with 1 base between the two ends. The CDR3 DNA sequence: TGTGCCAGCACCACAGATACGCAGTATTTT. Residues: CASTTDTQYF. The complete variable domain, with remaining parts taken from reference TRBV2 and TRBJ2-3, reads EPEVTQTPSHQVTQMGQEVILRCVPISNHLYFYWYRQILGQKVEFLVSFYNNEISEKSEIFDDQFSVERPDGSNFTLKIRSTKLEDSAMYFCASTTDTQYFGPGTRLTVL.

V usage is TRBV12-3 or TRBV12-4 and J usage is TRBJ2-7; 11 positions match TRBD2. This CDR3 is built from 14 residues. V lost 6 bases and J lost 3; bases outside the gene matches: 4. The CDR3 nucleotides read TGTGCCAGCAGCCCTACTAGCGGGGGCTACGAGCAGTACTTC. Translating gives CASSPTSGGYEQYF.

The CDR3: CASSQDQGQGVGNTEAFF. The CDR3 DNA follows: TGTGCCAGCAGCCAAGATCAGGGGCAGGGGGTCGGGAACACTGAAGCTTTCTTT. The chain links TRBV4-2 to TRBJ1-1; 7 bases map to TRBD1. The ends lost 0 bases at V and 1 base at J; junction bases unmatched: 11. The CDR3 covers 18 residues. The V gene's germline CDR1 is LGHNA and CDR2 YNFKEQ.

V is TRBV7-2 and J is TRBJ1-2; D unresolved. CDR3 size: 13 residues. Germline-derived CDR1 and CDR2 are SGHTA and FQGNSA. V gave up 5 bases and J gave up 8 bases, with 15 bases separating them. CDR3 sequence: CASSRRSQQGYTF. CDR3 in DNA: TGTGCCAGCAGCCGACGGTCACAGCAGGGCTACACCTTC.

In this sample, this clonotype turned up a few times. Here the CDR3 DNA reads TGTGCCAGCAGTTACTCGACAGGGAATGAGCAGTTCTTC. Amino acid sequence: CASSYSTGNEQFF. This rearrangement joins TRBV6-6 to TRBJ2-1, with TRBD1 identical over 7 bases. Per the germline V gene, CDR1 is MNHNY and CDR2 is SVGAGI (reference sequence). The V and J ends lost 0 bases and 7 bases, in that order; junction bases with no gene match: 0. The CDR3 extends over 13 amino acids.

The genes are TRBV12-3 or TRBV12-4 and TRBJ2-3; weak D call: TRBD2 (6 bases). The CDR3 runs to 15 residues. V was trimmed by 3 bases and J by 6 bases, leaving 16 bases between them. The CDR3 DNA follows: TGTGCCAGCAGTTTCCGGAGCGGGCCCTTCGATACGCAGTATTTT. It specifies CASSFRSGPFDTQYF.

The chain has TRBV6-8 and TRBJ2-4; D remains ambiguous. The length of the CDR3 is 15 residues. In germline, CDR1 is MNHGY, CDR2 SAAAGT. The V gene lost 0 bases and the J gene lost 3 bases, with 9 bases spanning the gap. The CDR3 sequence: CASSYSQDGKNIQYF. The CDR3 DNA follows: TGTGCCAGCAGTTACTCTCAGGATGGCAAAAACATTCAGTACTTC.